Presented here are 32 T cell receptor beta chains from one specimen sequenced in a study of shared clonotypes between healthy human individuals. Repertoires were generated with immunoSEQ multiplex PCR, while TCRdb's copy carries only in-frame clones and drops some. This table holds about 480,000 clones, 75% to 80% found once. Specimen: PBMCs. The receptor source for this set is a woman in her thirties or forties in good health. Some clones in this sample may be carry-over from other donors' samples.

The chain is built from TRBV5-1 and TRBJ2-3, with D possibly matching TRBD2 (6 bases). The CDR3 runs to 15 residues. The V end lost 1 base, the J end lost 4 bases, and 13 bases lay between the germline ends. The germline V gene has CDR1 SGHRS and CDR2 YFSETQ. The CDR3: CASSLTGDRADTQYF. In nucleotides, the CDR3 is TGCGCCAGCAGCTTGACGGGGGATAGGGCAGATACGCAGTATTTT. The entire variable domain, with the rest obtained from reference TRBV5-1 and TRBJ2-3, is as follows: KAGVTQTPRYLIKTRGQQVTLSCSPISGHRSVSWYQQTPGQGLQFLFEYFSETQRNKGNFPGRFSGRQFSNSRSEMNVSTLELGDSALYLCASSLTGDRADTQYFGPGTRLTVL.

This clone has more than one count but fewer than ten. The genes are TRBV19 and TRBJ1-5, with unresolved D. Deletions cut 0 bases from V and 1 base from J, with 10 bases between. In germline, CDR1 is LNHDA, CDR2 SQIVND (reference sequence). This CDR3 has 16 residues. Here the CDR3 reads CASSIDFGSSNQPQHF. CDR3 DNA: TGTGCCAGTAGTATAGATTTCGGCAGCAGCAATCAGCCCCAGCATTTT. The full variable domain, its missing parts supplied by reference TRBV19 and TRBJ1-5, is DGGITQSPKYLFRKEGQNVTLSCEQNLNHDAMYWYRQDPGQGLRLIYYSQIVNDFQKGDIAEGYSVSREKKESFPLTVTSAQKNPTAFYLCASSIDFGSSNQPQHFGDGTRLSIL.

This clone was seen a few times. Distinct nucleotide sequences in the sample also encode this CDR3. The rearrangement uses TRBV25-1 and TRBJ2-1; 12 nucleotides match TRBD2. This CDR3 is 18 amino acids long. Trimming at V came to 8 bases and at J to 3 bases, leaving 14 bases not matched to a gene. The germline gives CDR1 MGHDK, CDR2 SYGVNS. This chain's CDR3 is CASHEGPWTSGNYNEQFF. CDR3 nucleotides: TGTGCCAGCCATGAAGGCCCCTGGACTAGCGGGAACTACAATGAGCAGTTCTTC.

This sequence joins TRBV29-1 and TRBJ1-2, with 12 bases lining up with TRBD1. The CDR3 length is 13 residues. Germline V gene sequence: CDR1 SQVTM, CDR2 ANQGSEA. V lost 6 bases, J lost 8 bases, and 7 bases stayed unmatched. The CDR3 bases are TGCAGCGTGGGACAGGGGGCATTGGAGGGCTACACCTTC. This codes for CSVGQGALEGYTF.

CDR3 coding DNA: TGCGCCAGCAGTCAATCAGGGGACACCTGCACAGATACGCAGTATTTT. It is translated as CASSQSGDTCTDTQYF. The chain joins TRBV23-1 to TRBJ2-3, with D tentatively TRBD1 (6 bases). TRBV23-1 is filed as an ORF, its function uncertain. With 0 bases removed from V and 1 base from J, the gap between germline ends came to 11 bases. CDR3 length: 16 amino acids.

V and J are TRBV29-1 and TRBJ2-7; D unclear. The CDR3 runs to 11 residues. V lost 6 bases and J 1 base, leaving 7 bases between the germline ends. Germline V lookup: CDR1 SQVTM, CDR2 ANQGSEA. DNA for the CDR3: TGCAGCGTCGAGCAATCCTACGAGCAGTACTTC. The encoded protein is CSVEQSYEQYF.

V is TRBV29-1 and J is TRBJ1-3; TRBD1 matches 7 bases. V lost 5 bases to trimming and J lost 8 bases; unmatched junction nucleotides: 12. This CDR3 is 14 amino acids long. The germline gives CDR1 SQVTM, CDR2 ANQGSEA. CDR3 nucleotide sequence: TGCAGCGTTCGGGACAGCCTCCAGGGGGACACCATATATTTT. This codes for CSVRDSLQGDTIYF.

The chain couples TRBV7-6 to TRBJ2-7; 8 bases match TRBD1. V was clipped by 2 bases and J by 3 bases; unmatched bases: 6. CDR1 and CDR2 from the germline V gene are SGHVS and FNYEAQ. The CDR3 spans 15 residues. CDR3 in DNA: TGTGCCAGCAGCTTACTCACAGGGGGAAACTACGAGCAGTACTTC. Amino acid sequence: CASSLLTGGNYEQYF.

This chain uses TRBV2 with TRBJ2-3; D gene ambiguous. Germline V gene lookup returns CDR1 SNHLY and CDR2 FYNNEI. This CDR3 has 12 residues. Trimming removed 1 base from V and 6 bases from J, with 5 bases in between. The CDR3 protein is CASSEVVDTQYF. The CDR3, as DNA: TGTGCCAGCAGTGAAGTCGTGGATACGCAGTATTTT.

The chain has TRBV10-3 and TRBJ1-2, with unresolved D. This CDR3 comprises 15 residues. Trimming removed 3 bases at V and 3 bases at J, with 14 bases between. Per germline, CDR1 ENHRY and CDR2 SYGVKD. The CDR3 sequence: CAISDQDRSDYGYTF. The CDR3 DNA reads as TGTGCCATCAGTGATCAGGACCGTTCAGACTATGGCTACACCTTC.

This clone was counted a few times. The sample carries other DNA sequences with the same CDR3. V is TRBV10-3 and J is TRBJ2-7; 9 positions agree with TRBD1. Germline V gene data show CDR1 as ENHRY and CDR2 as SYGVKD. The CDR3 consists of 14 residues. J lost 4 bases, V lost 2 bases, and 3 bases had no gene match. This chain's CDR3 is CAISEVQGAYEQYF. CDR3 sequence (DNA): TGTGCCATCAGTGAGGTACAGGGGGCTTACGAGCAGTACTTC.

V usage is TRBV2 and J usage is TRBJ1-3; no firm D call. V gave up 3 bases and J gave up 5 bases, with 11 bases separating them. CDR3 size: 14 residues. From germline, CDR1 is SNHLY and CDR2 FYNNEI. Written as DNA, the CDR3 is TGTGCCAGCAGTGACTCGGGAGGCAGAAACACCATATATTTT. As protein: CASSDSGGRNTIYF.

This chain joins TRBV7-6 and TRBJ1-1; D might be TRBD1 (5 bases). Germline assignment: CDR1 SGHVS and CDR2 FNYEAQ. CDR3 size: 13 residues. V lost 3 bases, J lost 2 bases, and 7 bases lay in between. The CDR3 spells CASSFDSNTEAFF. DNA for the CDR3: TGTGCCAGCAGCTTCGACAGCAACACTGAAGCTTTCTTT. Together with reference TRBV7-6 and TRBJ1-1, the CDR3 gives the full variable domain: GAGVSQSPRYKVTKRGQDVALRCDPISGHVSLYWYRQALGQGPEFLTYFNYEAQQDKSGLPNDRFSAERPEGSISTLTIQRTEQRDSAMYRCASSFDSNTEAFFGQGTRLTVV.

The chain recombines TRBV11-1 with TRBJ2-2; a possible D gene is TRBD2 (6 bases). CDR1 and CDR2 (germline): SGHAT, FQDESV (reference sequence). The CDR3 loop spans 13 amino acids. The V gene lost 5 bases and the J gene lost 7 bases, with 11 bases spanning the gap. The CDR3 sequence is CASSPLGGGELFF. In nucleotides, the CDR3 is TGTGCCAGCAGCCCACTGGGGGGCGGGGAGCTGTTTTTT.

This sequence joins TRBV5-1 and TRBJ2-4; D is unclear. The CDR3 length is 16 residues. The ends were cut back, 5 bases at V and 1 base at J, with 16 bases in the middle. Germline-derived CDR1 and CDR2 are SGHRS and YFSETQ. The CDR3 region is CASSPSTEGAKNIQYF. CDR3 nucleotide sequence: TGCGCCAGCAGTCCAAGTACGGAAGGGGCCAAAAACATTCAGTACTTC.

V is TRBV5-1 and J is TRBJ2-2; TRBD1 aligns across 7 bases. The germline V gene has CDR1 SGHRS and CDR2 YFSETQ. The V and J ends lost 0 bases and 7 bases, in that order; junction bases with no gene match: 9. The CDR3 consists of 16 residues. The CDR3 reads CASSLVTGVSGGELFF. In nucleotides, the CDR3 is TGCGCCAGCAGCTTGGTTACAGGGGTTTCAGGCGGGGAGCTGTTTTTT.

V is TRBV7-9 and J is TRBJ2-1; D is possibly TRBD2 (9 bases). There are 14 residues in the CDR3. Germline values: CDR1 SEHNR, CDR2 FQNEAQ (reference sequence). V dropped 5 bases and J dropped 10 bases, with 18 bases sitting between them. CDR3 DNA sequence: TGTGCCAGCAGCACAGGGGGACTAGCCGGGGAGCAGTTCTTC. Amino acid sequence: CASSTGGLAGEQFF.

This sequence joins TRBV14 and TRBJ2-5; maybe TRBD1 (6 bases). The germline V gene encodes CDR1 SGHDN and CDR2 FVKESK. The CDR3 covers 16 residues. Trimming stripped 2 bases from V and 0 bases from J, with 13 bases between. CDR3 region: CASSQRGTRYQETQYF. In DNA form, the CDR3 reads TGTGCCAGCAGCCAAAGGGGGACAAGGTACCAAGAGACCCAGTACTTC.

Many counts were recorded for this clone. V usage is TRBV2 and J usage is TRBJ2-5; the D gene is possibly TRBD1 (6 bases). Germline V lookup: CDR1 SNHLY, CDR2 FYNNEI. With 6 bases removed from V and 1 base from J, the gap between germline ends came to 15 bases. CDR3 length: 15 residues. The CDR3 reads CASRKGGGVQETQYF. Here the CDR3 DNA reads TGTGCCAGCAGAAAAGGGGGTGGGGTCCAAGAGACCCAGTACTTC.

The chain is built from TRBV15 and TRBJ2-1; 7 positions match TRBD2. Germline CDR1 LNHNV, CDR2 YYDKDF (reference sequence). Unmatched junction bases numbered 9, after V lost 0 bases and J lost 4 bases. The CDR3 runs 17 residues. The DNA of the CDR3 is TGTGCCACCAGCAGAGATGCGGCTAGCGGAGCTTACAATGAGCAGTTCTTC. This encodes CATSRDAASGAYNEQFF.

The chain recombines TRBV20-1 with TRBJ2-3, with no clear D. From germline, CDR1 is DFQATT and CDR2 SNEGSKA (reference sequence). The CDR3 is 11 residues long. The CDR3 DNA reads TGCGGCGATTCTAGTCTAGATACGCAGTATTTT. Translating gives CGDSSLDTQYF.

The chain uses TRBV10-3 and TRBJ1-3; D possibly corresponds to TRBD1 (6 bases). The CDR3 has 15 amino acids. The V gene's germline CDR1 is ENHRY and CDR2 SYGVKD. V lost 6 bases, J lost 0 bases, and 12 bases lay in between. CDR3 sequence reads: CAIRTSGASGNTIYF. As DNA, the CDR3 is TGTGCCATCAGGACCTCAGGGGCCTCTGGAAACACCATATATTTT.

The chain joins TRBV30 to TRBJ1-2, with D tentatively TRBD1 (6 bases). V lost 5 bases and J lost 8, with 9 bases in between. CDR3 length: 10 amino acids. Germline V gene lookup returns CDR1 GTSNPN and CDR2 SVGIG (reference sequence). The CDR3 DNA reads as TGTGCCTGGGGCCAGGGGGGCTACACCTTC. It translates to CAWGQGGYTF. The entire variable domain, with the rest obtained from reference TRBV30 and TRBJ1-2, is as follows: SQTIHQWPATLVQPVGSPLSLECTVEGTSNPNLYWYRQAAGRGLQLLFYSVGIGQISSEVPQNLSASRPQDRQFILSSKKLLLSDSGFYLCAWGQGGYTFGSGTRLTVV.

The chain carries TRBV7-3 and TRBJ2-3; 7 nucleotides line up with TRBD2. This CDR3 is 15 amino acids long. V lost 2 bases to trimming and J lost 5 bases; unmatched junction nucleotides: 7. Per the germline V gene, CDR1 is SGHTA and CDR2 is FQGTGA. CDR3 sequence (DNA): TGTGCCAGCAGCTTATTGGCTAGCGGAAGAGATACGCAGTATTTT. It is translated as CASSLLASGRDTQYF.

This clone was counted many times. CDR3 residues: CASSLTETQYF. The CDR3 DNA follows: TGTGCCAGCAGCTTAACAGAGACCCAGTACTTC. The chain carries TRBV7-9 and TRBJ2-5; D unresolved. The length of the CDR3 is 11 residues. The germline V gene encodes CDR1 SEHNR and CDR2 FQNEAQ (reference sequence). Trimming took off 2 bases at V and 4 bases at J, with 2 bases between the two ends.

This clone turned up a few times. The chain recombines TRBV28 with TRBJ2-6; D unresolved. Trimming stripped 7 bases from V and 3 bases from J, with 1 base between. The germline V gene encodes CDR1 MDHEN and CDR2 SYDVKM. This CDR3 is 11 amino acids long. CDR3: CASNGANVLTF. The CDR3 DNA sequence: TGTGCCAGCAATGGGGCCAACGTCCTGACTTTC.

This clone was counted a few times. V is TRBV10-3 and J is TRBJ2-7, with D tentatively TRBD1 (5 bases). V was cut by 3 bases and J by 0 bases, with 15 bases left in between. The germline V gene encodes CDR1 ENHRY and CDR2 SYGVKD. The CDR3 is made up of 16 amino acids. CDR3 sequence: CAISEGVTTSSYEQYF. Here the CDR3 DNA reads TGTGCCATCAGTGAAGGGGTGACCACCAGCTCCTACGAGCAGTACTTC.

The rearrangement links TRBV2 to TRBJ2-5, with D maybe TRBD2 (7 bases). Trimming left V 4 bases short and J 5 bases short, with 14 bases between. CDR1 is SNHLY and CDR2 is FYNNEI in the germline V gene. The CDR3 sequence is 14 residues long. The CDR3 nucleotides are TGTGCCAGCAGTGTCCGGGGGGCTGGGGAGACCCAGTACTTC. This codes for CASSVRGAGETQYF.

The V call is TRBV19, the J call TRBJ2-1; 9 bases are shared with TRBD2. This CDR3 spans 16 amino acids. J was trimmed by 7 bases and V by 7 bases; bases with no gene match: 14. Germline V gene sequence: CDR1 LNHDA, CDR2 SQIVND (reference sequence). CDR3 in amino acids: CASMGRAASGKNEQFF. The CDR3 DNA sequence: TGTGCCAGTATGGGCCGGGCGGCTAGCGGGAAGAATGAGCAGTTCTTC. Complete variable domain (other parts from reference TRBV19 and TRBJ2-1): DGGITQSPKYLFRKEGQNVTLSCEQNLNHDAMYWYRQDPGQGLRLIYYSQIVNDFQKGDIAEGYSVSREKKESFPLTVTSAQKNPTAFYLCASMGRAASGKNEQFFGPGTRLTVL.

CDR3 coding DNA: TGTGCCTGGACCCGACTAGCGAACACCGGGGAGCTGTTTTTT. It encodes CAWTRLANTGELFF. The rearrangement joins TRBV30 to TRBJ2-2; tentatively, D is TRBD2 (6 bases). V was pared by 4 bases and J by 0 bases, with 9 bases between. The CDR3 runs 14 residues. Germline V CDR1 and CDR2: GTSNPN, SVGIG (reference sequence).

V gene TRBV2 combines with J gene TRBJ1-5; possible D gene TRBD1, 6 bases. Germline assignment: CDR1 SNHLY and CDR2 FYNNEI. V was trimmed by 1 base and J by 7 bases, leaving 8 bases between them. CDR3 length equals 13 residues. The DNA of the CDR3 is TGTGCCAGCAGTGAAGACAGGGCCCAGCCCCAGCATTTT. It codes for CASSEDRAQPQHF. Filled out from reference TRBV2 and TRBJ1-5, the complete variable domain reads EPEVTQTPSHQVTQMGQEVILRCVPISNHLYFYWYRQILGQKVEFLVSFYNNEISEKSEIFDDQFSVERPDGSNFTLKIRSTKLEDSAMYFCASSEDRAQPQHFGDGTRLSIL.

The DNA for the CDR3 is TGTGCCAGTACCAAAGCGGGAGTTCGTAATGAGCAGTTCTTC. As protein: CASTKAGVRNEQFF. This chain links TRBV19 with TRBJ2-1; 8 bases agree with TRBD2. The CDR3 is 14 amino acids. The germline V gene has CDR1 LNHDA and CDR2 SQIVND (reference sequence). The V segment lost 7 bases and the J segment 7 bases; nucleotides outside the gene matches: 9.